This is a list of T cell receptor beta chains from one sample in a study of blood T cell repertoires in COVID-19. Only in-frame clones appear in the TCRdb table, and some are missing; sequencing was by immunoSEQ multiplex PCR. The table includes about 250,000 clones, approximately 85% detected once. Sequenced: peripheral blood. The receptor set was obtained from a man in his fifties with active or convalescent COVID-19. Both conserved end residues are part of each CDR3. The order of the fields is CDR3 protein, CDR3 DNA, clone size, V gene, D gene, J gene. D genes are given only for firm matches. Some rows mark clone size as missing; the rest say once, few, many or name a class of expanded clone.

cdr3_aa: CASSLLRLAGNTGELFF
cdr3_nt: TGTGCCAGCAGTTTATTGCGACTAGCGGGCAACACCGGGGAGCTGTTTTTT
clone_size: few
v_call: TRBV28
d_call: TRBD2
j_call: TRBJ2-2

cdr3_aa: CASSGRGLLFTYGYTF
cdr3_nt: TGTGCCAGCAGCGGCAGGGGCCTCCTTTTCACCTATGGCTACACCTTC
clone_size: .
v_call: TRBV6-2/TRBV6-3
d_call: .
j_call: TRBJ1-2

cdr3_aa: CASRGTGKINFYGYTF
cdr3_nt: TGTGCCAGCAGGGGGACAGGGAAGATAAATTTCTATGGCTACACCTTC
clone_size: few
v_call: TRBV21-1
d_call: .
j_call: TRBJ1-2

cdr3_aa: CASSISQVNQPQHF
cdr3_nt: TGTGCCAGTAGTATATCGCAGGTTAATCAGCCCCAGCATTTT
clone_size: .
v_call: TRBV19
d_call: .
j_call: TRBJ1-5

cdr3_aa: CASSAGGQGNTEAFF
cdr3_nt: TGCGCCAGCAGCGCCGGGGGACAGGGGAACACTGAAGCTTTCTTT
clone_size: .
v_call: TRBV5-1
d_call: TRBD1
j_call: TRBJ1-1

cdr3_aa: CASSADSYNEQFF
cdr3_nt: TGTGCCAGCAGCGCGGACTCCTACAATGAGCAGTTCTTC
clone_size: once
v_call: TRBV5-4
d_call: .
j_call: TRBJ2-1

cdr3_aa: CDTSLERADTEAFF
cdr3_nt: TGTGACACCAGTTTGGAGAGGGCGGACACTGAAGCTTTCTTT
clone_size: .
v_call: TRBV24-1
d_call: .
j_call: TRBJ1-1

cdr3_aa: CASSRQGNQPQHF
cdr3_nt: TGTGCCAGCAGCCGACAGGGCAATCAGCCCCAGCATTTT
clone_size: .
v_call: TRBV12-3/TRBV12-4
d_call: .
j_call: TRBJ1-5

cdr3_aa: CSVEELGTSGSSYEQYF
cdr3_nt: TGCAGCGTTGAAGAATTAGGCACAAGCGGTAGCTCCTACGAGCAGTACTTC
clone_size: .
v_call: TRBV29-1
d_call: .
j_call: TRBJ2-7

cdr3_aa: CASSFQGINTDTQYF
cdr3_nt: TGTGCCAGCAGTTTCCAGGGCATTAACACAGATACGCAGTATTTT
clone_size: .
v_call: TRBV27
d_call: .
j_call: TRBJ2-3

cdr3_aa: CASRAGGASNQPQHF
cdr3_nt: TGTGCCAGTAGGGCTGGAGGGGCCAGCAATCAGCCCCAGCATTTT
clone_size: .
v_call: TRBV19
d_call: .
j_call: TRBJ1-5

cdr3_aa: CASSIGAGVAGAYEQFF
cdr3_nt: TGTGCCAGTAGTATAGGTGCAGGGGTAGCGGGAGCCTATGAGCAGTTCTTC
clone_size: few
v_call: TRBV19
d_call: TRBD2
j_call: TRBJ2-1

cdr3_aa: CASGSGVYNEQFF
cdr3_nt: TGTGCCAGCGGAAGCGGCGTATACAATGAGCAGTTCTTC
clone_size: once
v_call: TRBV7-9
d_call: .
j_call: TRBJ2-1

cdr3_aa: CASSPPLGADTQYF
cdr3_nt: TGTGCCAGCAGCCCCCCGCTAGGAGCAGATACGCAGTATTTT
clone_size: .
v_call: TRBV7-9
d_call: .
j_call: TRBJ2-3

cdr3_aa: CASSLGTGKDYGYTF
cdr3_nt: TGTGCCAGCAGTTTAGGGACAGGGAAGGACTATGGCTACACCTTC
clone_size: .
v_call: TRBV28
d_call: TRBD1
j_call: TRBJ1-2

cdr3_aa: CASSYSLAGEIYEQYF
cdr3_nt: TGTGCCAGCAGTTACTCGCTAGCGGGGGAGATCTACGAGCAGTACTTC
clone_size: .
v_call: TRBV6-5
d_call: TRBD2
j_call: TRBJ2-7

cdr3_aa: CASSMTAGQRNTEAFF
cdr3_nt: TGTGCCAGTAGTATGACCGCGGGACAGAGGAACACTGAAGCTTTCTTT
clone_size: .
v_call: TRBV19
d_call: TRBD1
j_call: TRBJ1-1

cdr3_aa: CASSTTGVPYGYTF
cdr3_nt: TGTGCCAGTAGTACTACAGGGGTTCCCTATGGCTACACCTTC
clone_size: .
v_call: TRBV19
d_call: TRBD1
j_call: TRBJ1-2

cdr3_aa: CASSLGGRQDERIF
cdr3_nt: TGCGCCAGCAGCTTAGGGGGCCGGCAGGATGAGAGAATCTTC
clone_size: once
v_call: TRBV5-1
d_call: TRBD1
j_call: TRBJ2-7

cdr3_aa: CASSLKRENNEQFF
cdr3_nt: TGCGCCAGCAGCTTGAAGCGGGAGAACAATGAGCAGTTCTTC
clone_size: once
v_call: TRBV5-1
d_call: TRBD2
j_call: TRBJ2-1

cdr3_aa: CASSPGRDINEAFF
cdr3_nt: TGTGCCAGCTCACCTGGGAGGGATATAAACGAAGCTTTCTTT
clone_size: .
v_call: TRBV18
d_call: .
j_call: TRBJ1-1

cdr3_aa: CAWSYRASLEQYF
cdr3_nt: TGTGCCTGGAGTTACAGGGCCTCCCTCGAGCAGTACTTC
clone_size: .
v_call: TRBV30
d_call: .
j_call: TRBJ2-7

cdr3_aa: CASSLKGAFYGYTF
cdr3_nt: TGTGCCAGCAGCTTGAAGGGGGCTTTCTATGGCTACACCTTC
clone_size: .
v_call: TRBV5-6
d_call: TRBD1
j_call: TRBJ1-2

cdr3_aa: CATIRGPGANVLTF
cdr3_nt: TGTGCCACCATCAGGGGGCCTGGGGCCAACGTCCTGACTTTC
clone_size: .
v_call: TRBV6-5
d_call: TRBD1
j_call: TRBJ2-6

cdr3_aa: CASSFGHRSNYGYTF
cdr3_nt: TGTGCCAGCAGTTTCGGACATAGAAGTAACTATGGCTACACCTTC
clone_size: .
v_call: TRBV27
d_call: .
j_call: TRBJ1-2

cdr3_aa: CASSARARGNSPLHF
cdr3_nt: TGTGCCAGCAGCGCTCGGGCCCGGGGAAATTCACCCCTCCACTTT
clone_size: .
v_call: TRBV9
d_call: .
j_call: TRBJ1-6

cdr3_aa: CASSSGQGLSSYEQYF
cdr3_nt: TGCGCCAGCAGCTCAGGACAGGGGCTAAGCTCCTACGAGCAGTACTTC
clone_size: .
v_call: TRBV5-1
d_call: TRBD1
j_call: TRBJ2-7

cdr3_aa: CASSLSVTRETQYF
cdr3_nt: TGTGCCAGCAGCTTATCGGTAACCCGGGAGACCCAGTACTTC
clone_size: .
v_call: TRBV7-9
d_call: .
j_call: TRBJ2-5

cdr3_aa: CASSGTGGGYTF
cdr3_nt: TGTGCCAGCAGCGGGACAGGTGGTGGCTACACCTTC
clone_size: .
v_call: TRBV6-5
d_call: TRBD1
j_call: TRBJ1-2

cdr3_aa: CASSYVLGGANTGELFF
cdr3_nt: TGTGCCAGCAGTTACGTACTTGGCGGGGCGAACACCGGGGAGCTGTTTTTT
clone_size: once
v_call: TRBV6-2/TRBV6-3
d_call: .
j_call: TRBJ2-2

cdr3_aa: CAWSAGTLYEQYF
cdr3_nt: TGTGCCTGGAGTGCCGGGACACTTTACGAGCAGTACTTC
clone_size: few
v_call: TRBV30
d_call: .
j_call: TRBJ2-7

cdr3_aa: CASSDLQGGRYEQYF
cdr3_nt: TGTGCCAGCAGTGATCTCCAGGGAGGGAGATACGAGCAGTACTTC
clone_size: .
v_call: TRBV27
d_call: TRBD2
j_call: TRBJ2-7

cdr3_aa: CAGGDPGNTIYF
cdr3_nt: TGTGCCGGGGGGGACCCTGGAAACACCATATATTTT
clone_size: .
v_call: TRBV19
d_call: .
j_call: TRBJ1-3

cdr3_aa: CASSQGGELGSNEQFF
cdr3_nt: TGTGCCAGCAGCCAGGGAGGGGAGCTTGGGAGCAATGAGCAGTTCTTC
clone_size: .
v_call: TRBV5-4
d_call: TRBD2
j_call: TRBJ2-1